This TCR beta chain was sequenced in a study of shared clonotypes between healthy human individuals. General study findings and limits: Clonotypes shared by all four sorted-subset donors had higher generation probabilities than non-shared clonotypes.

This CDR3 has 16 residues. Germline-derived CDR1 and CDR2 are ENHRY and SYGVKD. After removal of 6 bases from V and 7 bases from J, the junction contained 18 bases not matched to a gene. With regard to this clone: Its cognate antigen is unknown.

CD45RO-negative, CCR7-selected cells formed the naive CD8 fraction, which excluded terminally differentiated effector memory CD45RA+ cells. Sequenced by immunoSEQ multiplex PCR; TCRdb stores in-frame clones only, minus some. The table lists about 2.2 million clones, about 93% of them singletons. The chain combines TRBV10-3 with TRBJ2-7; 7 bases agree with TRBD2. The TCR comes from a man younger than 35 in good health. Some clones in this sample may be carry-over from other donors' samples. Sequencing was carried out using naive CD8+ T cells from PBMCs. CDR3 amino acids: CAIRDPWASGTREQYF. CDR3 DNA sequence: TGTGCCATCAGAGACCCCTGGGCTAGCGGCACTCGGGAGCAGTACTTC.